A selection of T cell receptor beta chains follows, all from one sample in a study of blood T cell repertoires in COVID-19. Sequenced by immunoSEQ multiplex PCR; TCRdb stores in-frame clones only, minus some. This repertoire shows some 130,000 clones, roughly two thirds found once; its top ten account for approximately 2%. Material for sequencing was peripheral blood. These receptors all stem from a woman aged 70 to 79 with acute or convalescent COVID-19. Both conserved end residues are part of each CDR3. The order of the fields is clone size, D gene, V gene, J gene, CDR3 protein, CDR3 DNA. D genes are given only for firm matches. Rows give clone size only sometimes, using once, few, many, or a class for an expanded clone.

NA	TRBD2	TRBV3-1/TRBV3-2	TRBJ2-5	CASSQLAGGGETQYF	TGTGCCAGCAGCCAGCTAGCGGGGGGTGGAGAGACCCAGTACTTC
NA	NA	TRBV7-2	TRBJ1-2	CASSPSLASYGYTF	TGTGCCAGCAGCCCGAGTCTGGCTAGCTATGGCTACACCTTC
few	NA	TRBV21-1	TRBJ1-1	CASPLRGNTEAFF	TGTGCCAGCCCCCTTCGGGGGAACACTGAAGCTTTCTTT
NA	NA	TRBV6-2/TRBV6-3	TRBJ2-7	CASSRRNEQYF	TGTGCCAGCAGTCGGAGGAACGAGCAGTACTTC
NA	NA	TRBV6-5	TRBJ2-1	CASSPLDTYNEQFF	TGTGCCAGCAGTCCCTTAGACACCTACAATGAGCAGTTCTTC
NA	TRBD2	TRBV10-3	TRBJ2-1	CAISGPGLAGGLSEQFF	TGTGCCATCAGTGGACCGGGACTAGCGGGGGGGCTGTCTGAGCAGTTCTTC
NA	TRBD1	TRBV28	TRBJ1-5	CASSLWTEGANQPQHF	TGTGCCAGCAGTTTATGGACAGAGGGGGCCAATCAGCCCCAGCATTTT
NA	NA	TRBV20-1	TRBJ2-7	CSARDRVEQYF	TGCAGTGCTAGAGACAGGGTCGAGCAGTACTTC
NA	NA	TRBV5-6	TRBJ1-2	CASSPRGSGGYTF	TGTGCCAGCAGCCCCCGTGGGTCGGGGGGCTACACCTTC
NA	NA	TRBV12-5	TRBJ2-3	CASGLSRVWGDTQYF	TGTGCTAGTGGTTTGTCGCGGGTTTGGGGAGATACGCAGTATTTT
NA	NA	TRBV5-5	TRBJ1-1	CASSIQGMNTEAFF	TGTGCCAGCAGCATACAGGGTATGAACACTGAAGCTTTCTTT
few	TRBD1	TRBV3-1/TRBV3-2	TRBJ2-3	CASSQDRTGWRDTQYF	TGTGCCAGCAGCCAAGACCGGACAGGGTGGCGAGATACGCAGTATTTT
NA	NA	TRBV6-5	TRBJ2-5	CASNRGTHDGETQYF	TGTGCCAGCAATCGCGGGACTCACGACGGAGAGACCCAGTACTTC
NA	NA	TRBV27	TRBJ1-3	CASRLVTAMISGNTIYF	TGTGCCAGCAGACTGGTGACAGCAATGATCTCTGGAAACACCATATATTTT
few	NA	TRBV6-1	TRBJ2-7	CASSEPGLPPYAQYF	TGTGCCAGCAGTGAGCCGGGACTCCCGCCCTACGCGCAGTACTTC
NA	NA	TRBV12-5	TRBJ1-1	CASGLVGGGNTEAFF	TGTGCTAGTGGTTTGGTAGGGGGGGGGAACACTGAAGCTTTCTTT
NA	TRBD1	TRBV2	TRBJ1-2	CASRGQGGLHGYTF	TGTGCCAGCAGGGGACAGGGAGGTTTGCATGGCTACACCTTC
NA	TRBD1	TRBV30	TRBJ2-3	CAWDRGMTDTQYF	TGTGCCTGGGACAGGGGAATGACAGATACGCAGTATTTT
NA	TRBD1	TRBV19	TRBJ1-2	CASSRTGGGVYGYTF	TGTGCCAGTAGCCGGACAGGGGGTGGGGTTTACGGCTACACCTTC
NA	TRBD1	TRBV29-1	TRBJ1-1	CSVHRGLTEAFF	TGCAGTGTTCACAGGGGGCTGACTGAAGCTTTCTTT
NA	TRBD1	TRBV12-3/TRBV12-4	TRBJ1-2	CASRTGSGGYTF	TGTGCCAGCCGGACAGGGAGCGGGGGCTACACCTTC
NA	NA	TRBV19	TRBJ1-1	CASTGKALASGAFF	TGTGCCAGTACCGGGAAGGCTCTTGCCTCGGGAGCTTTCTTT
NA	TRBD1	TRBV6-5	TRBJ2-7	CASSTGTAYEQYF	TGTGCCAGCAGCACAGGGACAGCTTACGAGCAGTACTTC
NA	NA	TRBV28	TRBJ1-2	CASIPTGTLFNYGYTF	TGTGCCAGCATCCCGACCGGGACACTGTTTAACTATGGCTACACCTTC